This TCR beta chain was sequenced for a study of cytotoxic CD8 clonotypes in ibrutinib-treated CLL. In the study overall: A mean of around 270,000 productive templates and more than 75,000 productive rearrangements was obtained per sample.

Remarks on this clone: Its antigen is undetermined.

Produced via immunoSEQ multiplex PCR; TCRdb's table is partial and in-frame only. The data hold approximately 84,000 clones, with roughly 80% observed a single time. Overall study findings and caveats: Contraction or stability on treatment characterized the public clonotypes, which were uncommon.

From germline, CDR1 is MNHNY and CDR2 SVGAGI (reference sequence). The CDR3 spans 15 residues. V was pared by 2 bases and J by 2 bases, with 11 bases between. The TCR beta libraries used about 2 micrograms of genomic DNA that came from cryopreserved PBMCs. The sample consisted of PBMCs, taken after 12 months of ibrutinib treatment. This sequence joins TRBV6-6 and TRBJ2-3; no definite D call. This clonotype originated in a human donor with chronic lymphocytic leukemia. In nucleotides, the CDR3 is TGTGCCAGCAGTTACGCGGTCTTTGACACAGATACGCAGTATTTT. Translation: CASSYAVFDTDTQYF.